These 21 T cell receptor beta chains were sequenced from one sample in a study of blood T cell repertoires in COVID-19 (TCRdb year 2020). Library method: the immunoSEQ multiplex PCR assay. Imported from immuneACCESS, the table was reduced by TCRdb to in-frame sequences with V and J called. These copies leave out some clones; in studies compared against another copy, an unresolved V gene accounts for under half, and the cause of the remainder is not known. This sample has approximately 120,000 clones in its table, and around 85% of those were observed once. The ten top clones hold about 15% of the sample. Input material: peripheral blood. The receptor set was obtained from a man aged 25-40 years with COVID-19, enrolled during active disease.

The chain joins TRBV5-6 to TRBJ2-5, with 7 bases fitting TRBD1. Germline lookup yields CDR1 SGHDT and CDR2 YYEEEE. Trimming at V came to 3 bases and at J to 3 bases, leaving 17 bases not matched to a gene. The CDR3 spans 18 residues. This chain's CDR3 is CASSSRTGWVGTKETQYF. The CDR3 DNA reads TGTGCCAGCAGCTCGCGGACAGGTTGGGTGGGGACAAAAGAGACCCAGTACTTC.

This sequence joins TRBV28 and TRBJ1-6; D gene uncertain. V dropped 5 bases and J dropped 7 bases, with 12 bases sitting between them. Germline lookup yields CDR1 MDHEN and CDR2 SYDVKM. This CDR3 region has 14 residues. CDR3 coding DNA: TGTGCCAGCAGTACGAGGCTGACGAATTCACCCCTCCACTTT. Amino acid sequence: CASSTRLTNSPLHF. The complete variable domain, with remaining parts taken from reference TRBV28 and TRBJ1-6, reads DVKVTQSSRYLVKRTGEKVFLECVQDMDHENMFWYRQDPGLGLRLIYFSYDVKMKEKGDIPEGYSVSREKKERFSLILESASTNQTSMYLCASSTRLTNSPLHFGNGTRLTVT.

The chain has TRBV28 and TRBJ1-4, with 7 bases that match TRBD1. The trim removed 10 bases at V and 6 bases at J, leaving 8 bases unmatched. Germline V gene sequence: CDR1 MDHEN, CDR2 SYDVKM. The CDR3 covers 13 residues. In nucleotides, the CDR3 is TGTGCCACCTTACAGGGGTGGGATGAAAAACTGTTTTTT. It encodes CATLQGWDEKLFF.

The chain has TRBV5-1 and TRBJ1-1; D perhaps matches TRBD1 (6 bases). V gave up 0 bases and J gave up 3 bases, with 12 bases separating them. Germline lookup yields CDR1 SGHRS and CDR2 YFSETQ. This CDR3 has 15 residues. The CDR3 coding sequence is TGCGCCAGCAGCTTGGGGACAGTGGTTTACACTGAAGCTTTCTTT. Translation gives CASSLGTVVYTEAFF.

This chain uses TRBV5-1 with TRBJ2-2, with 8 nucleotides matching TRBD2. Germline V gives CDR1 SGHRS, CDR2 YFSETQ. The CDR3 is 15 amino acids. J was trimmed by 4 bases and V by 1 base; bases with no gene match: 3. In DNA, the CDR3 is TGCGCCAGCAGCTTGACTAGCGGATTCACCGGGGAGCTGTTTTTT. This sequence encodes CASSLTSGFTGELFF.

This clone was observed a few times. The J gene is TRBJ2-7, the V gene TRBV18; no clear D gene. The CDR3 is made up of 14 amino acids. V was cut by 3 bases and J by 3 bases, with 12 bases left in between. Germline lookup yields CDR1 KGHSH and CDR2 LQKENI. The CDR3 protein is CASSPSQRFYEQYF. In DNA form, the CDR3 reads TGTGCCAGCTCACCCTCCCAGCGTTTCTACGAGCAGTACTTC.

The chain couples TRBV19 to TRBJ2-1, with 8 bases fitting TRBD2. The CDR3 is made up of 16 amino acids. Per the germline V gene, CDR1 is LNHDA and CDR2 is SQIVND (reference sequence). V trimming: 3 bases; J trimming: 10 bases; junction bases outside the gene matches: 14. In DNA form, the CDR3 reads TGTGCCAGTAGTATCGGAGTTGCGGGGGGATCGGGAGAGCAGTTCTTC. Its translation is CASSIGVAGGSGEQFF.

The V gene is TRBV27, the J gene TRBJ2-7; 7 nucleotides match TRBD2. Looked up from germline, CDR1 is MNHEY and CDR2 is SMNVEV (reference sequence). This CDR3 has 14 amino acids. V trimming: 4 bases; J trimming: 3 bases; junction bases outside the gene matches: 6. The CDR3 region has the DNA TGTGCCAGCAGTTCGGGGGGTCCAAACTACGAGCAGTACTTC. Residues: CASSSGGPNYEQYF.

The chain couples TRBV7-9 to TRBJ1-4, with 7 bases lining up with TRBD1. From germline, CDR1 is SEHNR and CDR2 FQNEAQ (reference sequence). There are 13 residues in the CDR3. Germline trimming cut 6 bases from V and 4 bases from J; bases unmatched to any gene: 2. The CDR3 spells CASSRDSNEKLFF. CDR3 DNA sequence: TGTGCCAGCAGTAGGGACAGTAATGAAAAACTGTTTTTT.

This clone turned up a few times. The sample holds other DNA sequences that translate to the same CDR3. V is TRBV11-2 and J is TRBJ2-7; 9 nucleotides match TRBD1. CDR1 is SGHAT, CDR2 FQNNGV, per germline. The V and J ends lost 5 bases and 5 bases, in that order; junction bases with no gene match: 1. This CDR3 is 12 amino acids long. CDR3 in DNA: TGTGCCAGCAGCCGGGACAGGGACGAGCAGTACTTC. This sequence encodes CASSRDRDEQYF. The whole variable domain, remainder taken from reference TRBV11-2 and TRBJ2-7, is EAGVAQSPRYKIIEKRQSVAFWCNPISGHATLYWYQQILGQGPKLLIQFQNNGVVDDSQLPKDRFSAERLKGVDSTLKIQPAKLEDSAVYLCASSRDRDEQYFGPGTRLTVT.

The gene calls are TRBV9 and TRBJ2-7, with 15 bases fitting TRBD2. Germline V gene sequence: CDR1 SGDLS, CDR2 YYNGEE. V lost 9 bases to trimming and J lost 5 bases; unmatched junction nucleotides: 9. This CDR3 region has 15 residues. The CDR3, as DNA: TGTGCCAACCCGGGGACTAGCGGGAGGAGGAACGAGCAGTACTTC. Its protein product is CANPGTSGRRNEQYF.

The chain has TRBV27 and TRBJ2-1; TRBD1 matches 7 bases. This CDR3 comprises 16 residues. Germline V gene sequence: CDR1 MNHEY, CDR2 SMNVEV (reference sequence). V trimming: 4 bases; J trimming: 7 bases; junction bases outside the gene matches: 13. The DNA of the CDR3 is TGTGCCAGCAGTTCCTATAGACAGGGCTCGTGGAATGAGCAGTTCTTC. Its protein is CASSSYRQGSWNEQFF.

J is TRBJ1-2 and V is TRBV6-2 or TRBV6-3; 10 bases are shared with TRBD1. V trimming: 2 bases; J trimming: 8 bases; junction bases outside the gene matches: 5. CDR1 is MNHEY, CDR2 SVGEGT, per germline. The CDR3 runs 14 residues. This CDR3 is CASSYRDRGHGYTF. Here the CDR3 DNA reads TGTGCCAGCAGTTACCGCGACAGGGGGCACGGCTACACCTTC.

The V gene is TRBV5-4, the J gene TRBJ1-2; weak D call: TRBD1 (6 bases). Trimming took off 1 base at V and 7 bases at J, with 11 bases between the two ends. CDR3 length: 13 residues. The germline gives CDR1 SGHNT, CDR2 YYREEE (reference sequence). The CDR3 region is CASSLIRGGGYTF. DNA of the CDR3: TGTGCCAGCAGCTTGATAAGGGGGGGTGGCTACACCTTC.

The rearrangement uses TRBV3-1 (or the pseudogene TRBV3-2) and TRBJ1-1; possible D gene TRBD1, 6 bases. V was cut by 3 bases and J by 3 bases, with 14 bases left in between. Germline V gene sequence: CDR1 LGHDT, CDR2 YNNKEL (reference sequence). The length of the CDR3 is 15 residues. The CDR3: CASSHPQGRYTEAFF. CDR3 in DNA: TGTGCCAGCAGCCACCCACAGGGTAGGTACACTGAAGCTTTCTTT.

Notes on this clone: Additional DNA sequences in this sample encode the identical CDR3. The chain combines TRBV9 with TRBJ2-2; 9 bases fit TRBD2. Germline trimming cut 2 bases from V and 3 bases from J; bases unmatched to any gene: 2. The CDR3 length is 15 residues. The germline V gene encodes CDR1 SGDLS and CDR2 YYNGEE. CDR3 sequence: CASSVGLAHTGELFF. Written as DNA, the CDR3 is TGTGCCAGCAGCGTCGGACTAGCGCACACCGGGGAGCTGTTTTTT.

This clone has just a few counts. This chain uses TRBV4-3 with TRBJ1-2; D remains unclear. The ends were cut back, 0 bases at V and 10 bases at J, with 12 bases in the middle. Germline CDR1 LGHNA, CDR2 YSLEER. CDR3 length: 13 amino acids. As DNA, the CDR3 is TGCGCCAGCAGCCAAGATTTCAGCGCATCCTACACCTTC. Its protein is CASSQDFSASYTF.

The chain links TRBV6-1 to TRBJ2-7; 9 bases are a match to TRBD1. Trimming removed 4 bases from V and 2 bases from J; junction bases left unmatched: 12. CDR1 is MNHNS, CDR2 SASEGT, per germline. The CDR3 contains 17 residues. This CDR3 reads CASSVGQGGSRAYEQYF. In nucleotides, the CDR3 is TGTGCCAGCAGTGTGGGACAGGGAGGCTCGAGGGCCTACGAGCAGTACTTC.

V is TRBV18 and J is TRBJ2-1; 10 nucleotides line up with TRBD2. The CDR3 extends over 17 amino acids. Germline CDR1 is KGHSH and CDR2 is LQKENI. Trimming at V came to 0 bases and at J to 7 bases, leaving 9 bases not matched to a gene. In nucleotides, the CDR3 is TGTGCCAGCTCACCACCGATGAGCGGGGGGGCAGAGAATGAGCAGTTCTTC. This gives the protein CASSPPMSGGAENEQFF.

V gene TRBV11-1 combines with J gene TRBJ2-5; 8 bases are a match to TRBD2. The CDR3 runs to 15 residues. Germline V gene lookup returns CDR1 SGHAT and CDR2 FQDESV (reference sequence). The junction had 2 bases not matched to a gene; V was cut back by 0 bases and J by 2 bases. Written as DNA, the CDR3 is TGTGCCAGCAGCTTAGCTAGCGGGACTCAAGAGACCCAGTACTTC. Its protein is CASSLASGTQETQYF.

As DNA, the CDR3 is TGTGCCAGCAGCTTCAGGGATCAAAACGAAAAACTGTTTTTT. Translation: CASSFRDQNEKLFF. The V and J genes are TRBV5-5 and TRBJ1-4; tentatively, D is TRBD1 (5 bases). CDR1 is SGHKS and CDR2 is YYEKEE in the germline V gene (reference sequence). CDR3 length: 14 residues. Trimming took off 2 bases at V and 8 bases at J, with 13 bases between the two ends.